The 28 T cell receptor beta chains given below trace back to one sample, sequenced in a study of human T cells and chemical hapten exposure. Time point reported: pre-sensitization, week 0. The treatment was: therapeutic diphenylcyclopropenone sensitization with weekly scalp DPC. TCRdb recomputed calls from the RACE reads with MiXCR, one row per CDR3 protein. The sample holds tens of thousands of distinct CDR3 sequences, roughly 6.7% seen once. Sequencing was performed on whole blood, taken in connection with sensitization to the hapten diphenylcyclopropenone (DPC). The origin of the receptors is a woman younger than 45 with alopecia areata. Some clones in this sample may be carry-over from other donors' samples.

The chain has TRBV5-6 and TRBJ1-5; D not certain. The length of the CDR3 is 14 residues. The V gene's germline CDR1 is SGHDT and CDR2 YYEEEE. The germline V and J ends were trimmed by 0 bases and 3 bases, with 7 bases remaining between them. The CDR3 DNA reads TGTGCCAGCAGCTTGGTGGCGGTCAATCAGCCCCAGCATTTT. It yields the protein CASSLVAVNQPQHF. Filled out from reference TRBV5-6 and TRBJ1-5, the complete variable domain reads DAGVTQSPTHLIKTRGQQVTLRCSPKSGHDTVSWYQQALGQGPQFIFQYYEEEERQRGNFPDRFSGHQFPNYSSELNVNALLLGDSALYLCASSLVAVNQPQHFGDGTRLSIL.

The rearrangement links TRBV5-1 to TRBJ2-6, with D possibly matching TRBD2 (6 bases). Looked up from germline, CDR1 is SGHRS and CDR2 is YFSETQ. Trimming pared 0 bases from V and 12 bases from J, leaving 10 bases between. The CDR3 has 13 amino acids. The CDR3 DNA reads as TGCGCCAGCAGCTTGGTTTTCGGGGGCGTCCTGACTTTC. It yields the protein CASSLVFGGVLTF.

Only a few counts were recorded for this clonotype. This sequence joins TRBV2 and TRBJ1-5; D is undetermined. In germline, CDR1 is SNHLY, CDR2 FYNNEI. V shed 6 bases and J shed 0 bases, with 12 bases lying between them. This CDR3 region has 15 residues. CDR3 nucleotide sequence: TGTGCCAGCAGCTTACAGTCTTATAGCAATCAGCCCCAGCATTTT. It encodes CASSLQSYSNQPQHF.

This clonotype was observed a handful of times. One end of the junction fails to match germline, which may point to a read error. V gene TRBV7-8 combines with J gene TRBJ1-2; no reliable D call. The germline V gene encodes CDR1 SGHVS and CDR2 FQNEAQ. CDR3 length: 13 amino acids. The CDR3, as DNA: TGTGCCAGCAGCTTAGCTGGGAACTATGGCGACACCTTC. Translation: CASSLAGNYGDTF. The variable domain in full, with the rest retrieved from reference TRBV7-8 and TRBJ1-2, is GAGVSQSPRYKVAKRGQDVALRCDPISGHVSLFWYQQALGQGPEFLTYFQNEAQLDKSGLPSDRFFAERPEGSVSTLKIQRTQQEDSAVYLCASSLAGNYGDTFGSGTRLTVV.

This clonotype was detected many times. The V call is TRBV20-1, the J call TRBJ1-5, with D hard to call. The germline CDR1 and CDR2 sequences are DFQATT and SNEGSKA (reference sequence). V lost 0 bases and J lost 3, with 12 bases in between. This CDR3 has 15 amino acids. DNA for the CDR3: TGCAGTGCTAGAGATCTCAGGCTAGACAATCAGCCCCAGCATTTT. Its protein product is CSARDLRLDNQPQHF.

The V call is TRBV12-3 or TRBV12-4, the J call TRBJ2-7, with 9 bases aligning to TRBD2. Unmatched junction bases numbered 13, after V lost 7 bases and J lost 0 bases. CDR3 length equals 17 residues. The CDR3 region is CASTLGAGGLSSYEQYF. The CDR3, as DNA: TGTGCCAGCACCTTAGGGGCGGGGGGGCTAAGCTCCTACGAGCAGTACTTC.

This clonotype was recorded at least ten times. V is TRBV28 and J is TRBJ2-3; D not certain. The V and J ends lost 5 bases and 2 bases respectively, with 8 bases between them. Germline values: CDR1 MDHEN, CDR2 SYDVKM. CDR3 length equals 13 residues. The CDR3 sequence: CASSPPHTDTQYF. As DNA, the CDR3 is TGTGCCAGCAGTCCCCCCCACACAGATACGCAGTATTTT.

This clonotype was recorded many times. This rearrangement joins TRBV18 to TRBJ2-1; D gene unclear. The ends were cut back, 0 bases at V and 4 bases at J, with 7 bases in the middle. CDR1 and CDR2 (germline): KGHSH, LQKENI. The CDR3 is made up of 14 amino acids. CDR3 nucleotide sequence: TGTGCCAGCTCACCACCGGCAGGTTACAATGAGCAGTTCTTC. Protein sequence: CASSPPAGYNEQFF. The full variable domain, rest sourced from reference TRBV18 and TRBJ2-1, is NAGVMQNPRHLVRRRGQEARLRCSPMKGHSHVYWYRQLPEEGLKFMVYLQKENIIDESGMPKERFSAEFPKEGPSILRIQQVVRGDSAAYFCASSPPAGYNEQFFGPGTRLTVL.

This clonotype has a count of ten or more. The chain employs TRBV29-1 and TRBJ1-1, with D possibly being TRBD1 (5 bases). The V and J ends lost 4 bases and 2 bases respectively, with 11 bases between them. The CDR3 is made up of 13 amino acids. Germline V CDR1 and CDR2: SQVTM, ANQGSEA. CDR3 in amino acids: CSVGEQVNTEAFF. CDR3 bases: TGCAGCGTTGGAGAACAGGTAAACACTGAAGCTTTCTTT.

At least ten counts were recorded for this clonotype. The chain employs TRBV12-5 and TRBJ2-1; D might be TRBD1 or TRBD2, each matching 6 bases. The CDR3 contains 13 residues. Per the germline V gene, CDR1 is LGHNT and CDR2 is FRNRAP. Trimming stripped 7 bases from V and 10 bases from J, with 17 bases between. For the CDR3, the DNA is TGTGCTAGTGAGGGGGGTTGGACTCGAGAGCAGTTCTTC. Translation gives CASEGGWTREQFF. Variable domain in full (rest from reference TRBV12-5 and TRBJ2-1): DARVTQTPRHKVTEMGQEVTMRCQPILGHNTVFWYRQTMMQGLELLAYFRNRAPLDDSGMPKDRFSAEMPDATLATLKIQPSEPRDSAVYFCASEGGWTREQFFGPGTRLTVL.

This clonotype was counted many times. CDR3 residues: CASSLALGGLAGMIQYF. The CDR3 DNA reads as TGTGCCAGCAGTTTAGCGTTGGGGGGGCTAGCGGGTATGATTCAGTACTTC. The rearrangement joins TRBV12-3 or TRBV12-4 to TRBJ2-4; 8 bases align to TRBD2. The CDR3 is made up of 17 amino acids. With V trimmed by 0 bases and J by 10 bases, 14 bases remained unmatched.

The gene calls are TRBV2 and TRBJ1-2; D not resolved. V lost 2 bases and J 3 bases, leaving 10 bases between the germline ends. This CDR3 is 14 amino acids long. CDR1 and CDR2 from the germline V gene are SNHLY and FYNNEI. The CDR3 DNA follows: TGTGCCAGCAGTGAAATGGCAAGAGACTATGGCTACACCTTC. Its protein is CASSEMARDYGYTF.

The chain has TRBV11-2 and TRBJ2-1; no firm D call. The CDR3 runs 17 residues. Trimming pared 1 base from V and 4 bases from J, leaving 17 bases between. Per the germline V gene, CDR1 is SGHAT and CDR2 is FQNNGV. In DNA, the CDR3 is TGTGCCAGCAGCTTAGGGACCACCGGTCCGGGTTACAATGAGCAGTTCTTC. Its translation is CASSLGTTGPGYNEQFF.

This clonotype has more than one count but fewer than ten. The chain carries TRBV6-6 and TRBJ2-3, with 9 bases fitting TRBD1. The CDR3 length is 14 residues. V trimming: 3 bases; J trimming: 4 bases; junction bases outside the gene matches: 2. Germline CDR1 MNHNY, CDR2 SVGAGI (reference sequence). The CDR3 sequence: CASSYRTGADTQYF. The CDR3 nucleotides are TGTGCCAGCAGTTATCGGACAGGGGCAGATACGCAGTATTTT.

This clonotype came up many times. The chain joins TRBV19 to TRBJ1-1; 8 bases map to TRBD1. Germline V gene data show CDR1 as LNHDA and CDR2 as SQIVND (reference sequence). This CDR3 has 15 amino acids. V lost 6 bases to trimming and J lost 6 bases; unmatched junction nucleotides: 12. The CDR3 protein is CASRAGQAGVAEAFF. CDR3 sequence (DNA): TGTGCCAGTAGGGCGGGACAGGCGGGCGTCGCTGAAGCTTTCTTT. The whole variable domain, remainder taken from reference TRBV19 and TRBJ1-1, is DGGITQSPKYLFRKEGQNVTLSCEQNLNHDAMYWYRQDPGQGLRLIYYSQIVNDFQKGDIAEGYSVSREKKESFPLTVTSAQKNPTAFYLCASRAGQAGVAEAFFGQGTRLTVV.

There are many counts of this clonotype. V and J are TRBV20-1 and TRBJ2-1; 10 nucleotides agree with TRBD1. CDR1 and CDR2 (germline): DFQATT, SNEGSKA (reference sequence). V was clipped by 3 bases and J by 10 bases; unmatched bases: 9. CDR3 length equals 14 residues. The CDR3 is CSASAGTGDREQFF. CDR3 bases: TGCAGTGCTAGCGCCGGGACAGGGGACCGCGAGCAGTTCTTC.

This clonotype was observed a single time. CDR3 residues: CAWSRGKSNQPQHF. In nucleotides, the CDR3 is TGTGCCTGGAGTAGGGGGAAAAGCAATCAGCCCCAGCATTTT. The chain links TRBV30 to TRBJ1-5; possibly TRBD1 for D (6 bases). Trimming removed 2 bases at V and 1 base at J, with 9 bases between. The CDR3 length is 14 residues. Germline values: CDR1 GTSNPN, CDR2 SVGIG (reference sequence).

This clonotype has a count of ten or more. The genes are TRBV20-1 and TRBJ1-6, with 7 bases identical to TRBD1. CDR3 length: 15 amino acids. Trimming removed 3 bases from V and 6 bases from J; junction bases left unmatched: 8. The V gene's germline CDR1 is DFQATT and CDR2 SNEGSKA (reference sequence). The chain's CDR3 is CSASQTGNLNSPLHF. The CDR3 DNA reads TGCAGTGCTAGCCAGACAGGGAACCTTAATTCACCCCTCCACTTT.

The rearrangement joins TRBV7-3 to TRBJ1-1; D gene uncertain. Germline CDR1 SGHTA, CDR2 FQGTGA. Trimming cost V 5 bases and J 5 bases, with 18 bases left between them. The CDR3 has 15 amino acids. CDR3: CASSLVPGRATEAFF. Here the CDR3 DNA reads TGTGCCAGCAGCCTCGTCCCCGGGAGAGCGACTGAAGCTTTCTTT.

This clonotype was found many times. This chain joins TRBV20-1 and TRBJ2-4; TRBD1 is a possible D gene (5 bases). Per germline, CDR1 DFQATT and CDR2 SNEGSKA (reference sequence). The CDR3 sequence is 12 residues long. The V end lost 5 bases, the J end lost 7 bases, and 12 bases lay between the germline ends. CDR3 residues: CSASDRYNIQYF. The CDR3 bases are TGCAGTGCTTCAGACAGATATAACATTCAGTACTTC.

This clonotype was recorded at least ten times. V gene TRBV4-2 combines with J gene TRBJ1-5; TRBD1 is a possible D gene (6 bases). The CDR3 has 19 residues. Germline CDR1 and CDR2: LGHNA and YNFKEQ. Trimming removed 1 base from V and 2 bases from J, with 21 bases in between. CDR3 residues: CASSQVRGGDRFGNQPQHF. In DNA form, the CDR3 reads TGTGCCAGCAGCCAAGTTAGGGGGGGAGACAGGTTCGGCAATCAGCCCCAGCATTTT.

This clonotype was seen at least ten times. The chain employs TRBV5-4 and TRBJ2-3, with 8 nucleotides matching TRBD2. J lost 4 bases, V lost 6 bases, and 7 bases had no gene match. Germline lookup yields CDR1 SGHNT and CDR2 YYREEE (reference sequence). This CDR3 is built from 14 residues. CDR3 in DNA: TGTGCCAGCACAAGCGGGGGCCGCGCAGATACGCAGTATTTT. This encodes CASTSGGRADTQYF.

This clonotype was counted a few times. The rearrangement joins TRBV29-1 to TRBJ1-1; D may be TRBD1 (6 bases). With 4 bases removed from V and 1 base from J, the gap between germline ends came to 13 bases. CDR3 length: 14 residues. Germline values: CDR1 SQVTM, CDR2 ANQGSEA. The CDR3 here is CSVVQQQGNTEAFF. As DNA, the CDR3 is TGCAGCGTTGTTCAACAACAGGGGAACACTGAAGCTTTCTTT. The complete variable domain, with remaining parts taken from reference TRBV29-1 and TRBJ1-1, reads SAVISQKPSRDICQRGTSLTIQCQVDSQVTMMFWYRQQPGQSLTLIATANQGSEATYESGFVIDKFPISRPNLTFSTLTVSNMSPEDSSIYLCSVVQQQGNTEAFFGQGTRLTVV.

Many counts were recorded for this clonotype. V gene TRBV23-1 combines with J gene TRBJ2-1, with D tentatively TRBD1 (5 bases). TRBV23-1 is an open reading frame, and its role is uncertain. With 9 bases removed from V and 5 bases from J, the gap between germline ends came to 14 bases. This CDR3 comprises 13 residues. CDR3 region: CARDRKGHNEQFF. The CDR3 DNA sequence: TGCGCCAGGGACCGCAAGGGGCACAATGAGCAGTTCTTC.

This clonotype was seen more than once but under ten times. J is TRBJ1-5 and V is TRBV24-1; TRBD1 might be the D (5 bases). CDR3 length: 13 amino acids. Germline V lookup: CDR1 KGHDR, CDR2 SFDVKD. The ends were cut back, 5 bases at V and 3 bases at J, with 7 bases in the middle. CDR3 sequence: CATSAGNNQPQHF. CDR3 coding DNA: TGTGCCACCAGTGCAGGGAACAATCAGCCCCAGCATTTT.

This clonotype was seen repeatedly, ten times or more. The J gene is TRBJ1-5, the V gene TRBV12-3 or TRBV12-4; 8 bases fit TRBD1. V trimming: 5 bases; J trimming: 4 bases; junction bases outside the gene matches: 10. This CDR3 is 16 amino acids long. CDR3: CASSGQGGGQNQPQHF. CDR3 nucleotide sequence: TGTGCCAGCAGTGGACAGGGAGGAGGACAAAATCAGCCCCAGCATTTT.

This clonotype was found a few times. The chain employs TRBV2 and TRBJ2-1; D remains ambiguous. This CDR3 region has 13 residues. Trimming took off 0 bases at V and 4 bases at J, with 4 bases between the two ends. Germline CDR1 is SNHLY and CDR2 is FYNNEI. The CDR3 reads CASSEARYNEQFF. CDR3 nucleotides: TGTGCCAGCAGTGAAGCGAGATACAATGAGCAGTTCTTC.

CDR3: CASSPPTGNYGYTF. CDR3 DNA: TGTGCCAGCAGCCCCCCCACAGGGAACTATGGCTACACCTTC. This chain links TRBV6-6 with TRBJ1-2, with D possibly TRBD1 on 6 matching bases. Per germline, CDR1 MNHNY and CDR2 SVGAGI (reference sequence). Between the trimmed V and J ends, which lost 6 bases and 2 bases, there was a span of 13 bases. The CDR3 runs to 14 residues.